Listed below are T cell receptor beta chains from one sample, sequenced in a study of identifying expanded T cells in peripheral blood. Here immunoSEQ multiplex PCR was the method, and the copy in TCRdb shows in-frame clones only, minus some. The sample has over 90,000 clones, roughly 88% seen once. Sequencing was carried out using blood. Every receptor here comes from a person aged 18-70 years in good health. Each CDR3 is given without its conserved first and last residue. Fields, in order: V gene, clone size, J gene, CDR3 protein. Only part of the rows carry a size: once, few, many, or a class if the clone is expanded.

V: TRBV11-2; size: many; J: TRBJ2-5; CDR3: ASSLMRGRETQY
V: TRBV15; size: once; J: TRBJ1-6; CDR3: ATSSSFGGSPSSPLH
V: TRBV5-3; size: NA; J: TRBJ2-1; CDR3: ARSWGLAGSSYNEQF
V: TRBV7-2; size: NA; J: TRBJ1-1; CDR3: ASSLGGVNTEAF
V: TRBV5-1; size: NA; J: TRBJ1-1; CDR3: ASSWDRVDTEAF
V: TRBV5-1; size: NA; J: TRBJ2-5; CDR3: ASSLVAGRETQY
V: TRBV5-1; size: NA; J: TRBJ1-1; CDR3: ASRTGTENTEAF
V: TRBV5-6; size: once; J: TRBJ1-1; CDR3: ASSFFTETEAF
V: TRBV7-2; size: NA; J: TRBJ1-2; CDR3: ASSLDRAYGYT
V: TRBV29-1; size: NA; J: TRBJ1-2; CDR3: SVDNEGAQGYT
V: TRBV19; size: NA; J: TRBJ2-1; CDR3: ASSIPRSNEQF
V: TRBV27; size: few; J: TRBJ2-7; CDR3: ASAYSGTGRYEQY
V: TRBV5-1; size: NA; J: TRBJ2-2; CDR3: ASSLTSTNTGELF
V: TRBV5-1; size: NA; J: TRBJ2-1; CDR3: ASSQRDPINEQF
V: TRBV5-1; size: NA; J: TRBJ1-3; CDR3: ASSLGGSSGNTIY
V: TRBV4-3; size: NA; J: TRBJ2-3; CDR3: ASSQDLATSSTDTQY
V: TRBV5-4; size: NA; J: TRBJ2-2; CDR3: ASSYRRGRVNTGELF
V: TRBV15; size: NA; J: TRBJ1-2; CDR3: ATSTRGPQGGNYGYT
V: TRBV5-8; size: NA; J: TRBJ1-5; CDR3: ASSFGQYSNQPQH
V: TRBV2; size: NA; J: TRBJ2-5; CDR3: AGLLAMYQETQY
V: TRBV27; size: NA; J: TRBJ2-7; CDR3: ASRRGGRTYEQY
V: TRBV4-2; size: NA; J: TRBJ2-5; CDR3: ASSQVGQTEETQY
V: TRBV25-1; size: NA; J: TRBJ1-1; CDR3: ASRDRNTEAF
V: TRBV7-9; size: NA; J: TRBJ2-1; CDR3: ASSLSGLANNEQF
V: TRBV27; size: NA; J: TRBJ1-6; CDR3: ASSFLGGVGSPLH
V: TRBV18; size: NA; J: TRBJ2-3; CDR3: ASSKGLRDTQY
V: TRBV5-1; size: NA; J: TRBJ2-7; CDR3: ASSSGLAEVYEQY
V: TRBV19; size: NA; J: TRBJ2-4; CDR3: ASTVRRERSKNIQY
V: TRBV25-1; size: NA; J: TRBJ1-1; CDR3: ASSANRVPEAF
V: TRBV7-2; size: NA; J: TRBJ1-4; CDR3: ASSLGDRTGGEKLF
V: TRBV19; size: NA; J: TRBJ2-5; CDR3: ASKGGTYQETQY
V: TRBV14; size: NA; J: TRBJ1-1; CDR3: ASSQVREGEAF
V: TRBV19; size: NA; J: TRBJ1-4; CDR3: ASSITDRNEKLF
V: TRBV27; size: NA; J: TRBJ2-1; CDR3: ASRSGGGRANEQF
V: TRBV7-8; size: few; J: TRBJ1-5; CDR3: ASSFLTGSNQPQH
V: TRBV25-1; size: NA; J: TRBJ1-3; CDR3: ASSEFTGNGNTIY
V: TRBV19; size: few; J: TRBJ1-5; CDR3: ASRAGGHGNQPQH
V: TRBV4-3; size: NA; J: TRBJ1-5; CDR3: ASSQGTGSGNQPQH
V: TRBV28; size: NA; J: TRBJ1-2; CDR3: ASSNPTGGYGYT
V: TRBV11-3; size: NA; J: TRBJ2-7; CDR3: ASSSTGLNEQY
V: TRBV6-5; size: few; J: TRBJ2-7; CDR3: ASSSAGTGSYEQY
V: TRBV5-1; size: many; J: TRBJ1-1; CDR3: ASSLDRNTEAF
V: TRBV10-3; size: few; J: TRBJ2-7; CDR3: AIGRTEAPYEQY
V: TRBV4-2; size: NA; J: TRBJ1-1; CDR3: ASSPQSRDTDPEAF
V: TRBV5-1; size: NA; J: TRBJ2-5; CDR3: ASSLARLAGGETQY
V: TRBV11-2; size: NA; J: TRBJ2-5; CDR3: ASSDGRQETQY
V: TRBV19; size: once; J: TRBJ2-5; CDR3: ASSLGMGQGRETQY
V: TRBV5-1; size: NA; J: TRBJ1-1; CDR3: ASSLGQGKDTEAF
V: TRBV9; size: once; J: TRBJ2-1; CDR3: ASSPRLYNNEQF
V: TRBV29-1; size: NA; J: TRBJ2-1; CDR3: SAIGGVAAYNEQF
V: TRBV6-1; size: NA; J: TRBJ1-1; CDR3: ASSVEGPNTEAF
V: TRBV4-1; size: NA; J: TRBJ1-5; CDR3: ASSQGGTGTGFSNQPQH
V: TRBV9; size: few; J: TRBJ1-1; CDR3: ASSTGRSEAF
V: TRBV7-7; size: NA; J: TRBJ2-5; CDR3: ASSWAGQETQY
V: TRBV6-6; size: NA; J: TRBJ1-5; CDR3: ASRRQQNQPQH
V: TRBV7-2; size: few; J: TRBJ1-2; CDR3: ASSLAMGYT